The 21 T cell receptor beta chains in this list originate from one sample, sequenced in a study of read filtering for tumor transcriptome and immune sequencing. The library was built from 400 ng RNA with molecular barcoded adaptors for alpha/delta and beta/gamma chains. One entry per CDR3 protein, called by TCRdb with MiXCR from the reads. The repertoire holds over 80,000 distinct CDR3 sequences, with over 9% as singletons. What was sequenced was a population of CD138-negative cells sorted from bone marrow. These TCRs come from a donor at least 40 years old with multiple myeloma.

Note on this clonotype: Given a much more abundant clone one base away, this may be a read error. The V and J genes are TRBV21-1 and TRBJ2-7; TRBD1 was called by the table and not checked on the DNA. TRBV21-1 is tagged as a pseudogene. This CDR3 has 15 amino acids. The CDR3 loop is CASSNVGTVPREQYF. CDR3 DNA: TGTGCCAGCAGCAACGTTGGGACAGTGCCCCGGGAGCAGTACTTC.

The chain joins TRBV2 to TRBJ1-2; 7 bases agree with TRBD1. Per the germline V gene, CDR1 is SNHLY and CDR2 is FYNNEI. The length of the CDR3 is 14 residues. Unmatched junction bases numbered 6, after V lost 3 bases and J lost 5 bases. The DNA for the CDR3 is TGTGCCAGCAGTGAGTCGACAGGGCCATATGGCTACACCTTC. Protein sequence: CASSESTGPYGYTF. The whole variable domain, filled in from reference TRBV2 and TRBJ1-2, reads EPEVTQTPSHQVTQMGQEVILRCVPISNHLYFYWYRQILGQKVEFLVSFYNNEISEKSEIFDDQFSVERPDGSNFTLKIRSTKLEDSAMYFCASSESTGPYGYTFGSGTRLTVV.

At least ten counts were recorded for this clonotype. The rearrangement joins TRBV7-6 to TRBJ2-1; D is unresolved. The CDR3 covers 13 residues. V was clipped by 0 bases and J by 9 bases, with 9 bases between them. Germline assignment: CDR1 SGHVS and CDR2 FNYEAQ. CDR3 nucleotide sequence: TGTGCCAGCAGCTTAGCCGGGTCCCCTGAGCAGTTCTTC. Translation gives CASSLAGSPEQFF.

This clonotype was detected ten times or more. The gene calls are TRBV6-5 and TRBJ2-7; a possible D gene is TRBD1 (5 bases). V shed 6 bases and J shed 2 bases, with 14 bases lying between them. Germline V gene sequence: CDR1 MNHEY, CDR2 SVGAGI. There are 14 residues in the CDR3. The CDR3 here is CASSTLRGAYEQYF. Here the CDR3 DNA reads TGTGCCAGCAGCACACTAAGGGGTGCCTACGAGCAGTACTTC.

Many counts were recorded for this clonotype. The V gene is TRBV25-1, the J gene TRBJ2-1; 10 positions agree with TRBD2. Germline CDR1 and CDR2: MGHDK and SYGVNS. V shed 7 bases and J 8 bases; nucleotides not matched to a gene: 11. The CDR3 runs to 15 residues. The CDR3 nucleotides read TGTGCCAGCACATCCCAAGCGGGAGGGCCAGATGAGCAGTTCTTC. Its protein product is CASTSQAGGPDEQFF. Based on the CDR3 plus reference TRBV25-1 and TRBJ2-1, the full variable domain is EADIYQTPRYLVIGTGKKITLECSQTMGHDKMYWYQQDPGMELHLIHYSYGVNSTEKGDLSSESTVSRIRTEHFPLTLESARPSHTSQYLCASTSQAGGPDEQFFGPGTRLTVL.

This clonotype appeared a few times. The chain combines TRBV5-4 with TRBJ2-3; 7 nucleotides line up with TRBD2. This CDR3 spans 14 amino acids. Per the germline V gene, CDR1 is SGHNT and CDR2 is YYREEE (reference sequence). V dropped 0 bases and J dropped 4; count of bases not matched to a gene: 2. CDR3 nucleotides: TGTGCCAGCAGCTTGGGACTAGCTGCAGATACGCAGTATTTT. It is translated as CASSLGLAADTQYF.

This clonotype occurred a few times. Compared with germline, one end of the junction differs, possibly owing to a read error. The chain carries TRBV20-1 and TRBJ2-5; TRBD1 matches at 9 bases. Germline-derived CDR1 and CDR2 are DFQATT and SNEGSKA (reference sequence). This CDR3 spans 13 amino acids. The CDR3 reads CRPSGQGQETQYF. The CDR3 bases are TGTAGGCCCTCGGGACAGGGCCAAGAGACCCAGTACTTC.

V usage is TRBV2 and J usage is TRBJ1-2; tentatively, D is TRBD1 (5 bases). The CDR3 is made up of 14 amino acids. CDR1 is SNHLY and CDR2 is FYNNEI in the germline V gene. V was cut by 4 bases and J by 4 bases, with 13 bases left in between. The CDR3 sequence is CASSGDGPLYGYTF. The CDR3 coding sequence is TGTGCCAGCAGTGGGGACGGGCCCCTCTATGGCTACACCTTC.

In its sample, this clonotype was seen many times. The chain couples TRBV20-1 to TRBJ2-7, with TRBD2 as a possible D gene (5 bases). The V gene lost 6 bases and the J gene lost 5 bases, with 11 bases spanning the gap. This CDR3 contains 11 residues. Germline V CDR1 and CDR2: DFQATT, SNEGSKA (reference sequence). The CDR3 region is CSAGLLDEQYF. The CDR3 DNA reads TGCAGTGCCGGACTTCTTGACGAGCAGTACTTC.

The chain is built from TRBV3-1 and TRBJ2-7; D is possibly TRBD2 (5 bases). The germline V gene has CDR1 LGHDT and CDR2 YNNKEL (reference sequence). V lost 0 bases and J lost 2, with 8 bases in between. The CDR3 runs to 14 residues. The CDR3 DNA follows: TGTGCCAGCAGCCAAGACCGGGGAGCCTACGAGCAGTACTTC. Protein product: CASSQDRGAYEQYF.

Many counts were recorded for this clonotype. The chain is built from TRBV28 and TRBJ2-3; D remains ambiguous. The germline gives CDR1 MDHEN, CDR2 SYDVKM. The CDR3 is 13 amino acids. V lost 5 bases to trimming and J lost 0 bases, with 6 bases between them. In DNA form, the CDR3 reads TGTGCCAGCAGTCGAGACAGCACAGATACGCAGTATTTT. Translating it yields CASSRDSTDTQYF.

The CDR3 spells CASTRAGESSGNTIYF. CDR3 sequence (DNA): TGTGCCAGCACCAGGGCAGGGGAGAGCTCTGGAAACACCATATATTTT. The chain couples TRBV28 to TRBJ1-3, with a weak D call TRBD1 (6 bases). V dropped 7 bases and J dropped 0 bases, with 16 bases sitting between them. This CDR3 has 16 amino acids. The germline CDR1 and CDR2 sequences are MDHEN and SYDVKM.

The V call is TRBV13, the J call TRBJ2-7; D is possibly TRBD1 (6 bases). Trimming pared 5 bases from V and 4 bases from J, leaving 12 bases between. The CDR3 runs to 13 residues. Germline CDR1 is PRHDT and CDR2 is FYEKMQ (reference sequence). The DNA for the CDR3 is TGTGCCAGCAGCATATTCGACAGGTACGAGCAGTACTTC. The encoded protein is CASSIFDRYEQYF. Complete variable domain (other parts from reference TRBV13 and TRBJ2-7): AAGVIQSPRHLIKEKRETATLKCYPIPRHDTVYWYQQGPGQDPQFLISFYEKMQSDKGSIPDRFSAQQFSDYHSELNMSSLELGDSALYFCASSIFDRYEQYFGPGTRLTVT.

As for this clonotype: This likely comes from a read error, as the CDR3 has no conserved phenylalanine or tryptophan at its end. This chain joins TRBV12-3 or TRBV12-4 and TRBJ2-1; 10 bases are a match to TRBD2. V dropped 2 bases and J dropped 7; count of bases not matched to a gene: 14. The CDR3 consists of 18 residues. This CDR3 is CASSLSPFEREGRNEQFL. The CDR3 region has the DNA TGTGCCAGCAGTTTATCTCCATTTGAGCGGGAGGGCCGGAATGAGCAGTTCCTC.

This clonotype was picked up many times. The V and J genes are TRBV7-2 and TRBJ1-2, with D tentatively TRBD1 (5 bases). The CDR3 is made up of 14 amino acids. Trimming stripped 2 bases from V and 3 bases from J, with 10 bases between. CDR1 and CDR2 (germline): SGHTA, FQGNSA. CDR3 residues: CASSLRDSYYGYTF. CDR3 DNA sequence: TGTGCCAGCAGCTTAAGAGACAGCTACTATGGCTACACCTTC.

This clonotype was picked up many times. CDR3 sequence reads: CATAGNSPLHF. The CDR3 bases are TGCGCCACCGCAGGGAATTCACCCCTCCACTTT. The rearrangement uses TRBV23-1 and TRBJ1-6; D possibly corresponds to TRBD1 (5 bases). TRBV23-1 is assigned to the ORF class and has an uncertain function. This CDR3 has 11 residues. Trimming took off 10 bases at V and 7 bases at J, with 8 bases between the two ends.

This clonotype was counted between two and nine times. J is TRBJ1-6 and V is TRBV2; no clear D. Per germline, CDR1 SNHLY and CDR2 FYNNEI. This CDR3 comprises 14 residues. Trimming stripped 4 bases from V and 7 bases from J, with 11 bases between. The CDR3 DNA reads as TGTGCCAGCAGTGGCCCCTCGACGAATTCACCCCTCCACTTT. It specifies CASSGPSTNSPLHF.

In its sample, this clonotype is medium-sized. The V and J genes are TRBV6-5 and TRBJ2-1; perhaps TRBD2 as D (5 bases). The CDR3 loop spans 14 amino acids. Trimming removed 0 bases at V and 9 bases at J, with 12 bases between. Germline lookup yields CDR1 MNHEY and CDR2 SVGAGI. The CDR3 DNA reads TGTGCCAGCAGTTACTCGAACTACGGGGTTGAGCAGTTCTTC. Translating gives CASSYSNYGVEQFF.

This clonotype was detected only a few times. The chain combines TRBV7-9 with TRBJ2-3, with D hard to call. There are 13 residues in the CDR3. Germline assignment: CDR1 SEHNR and CDR2 FQNEAQ (reference sequence). Trimming pared 3 bases from V and 2 bases from J, leaving 6 bases between. In nucleotides, the CDR3 is TGTGCCAGCAGCTTCTATTCCACAGATACGCAGTATTTT. It yields the protein CASSFYSTDTQYF. Looking up the rest from reference TRBV7-9 and TRBJ2-3 gives the full variable domain: DTGVSQNPRHKITKRGQNVTFRCDPISEHNRLYWYRQTLGQGPEFLTYFQNEAQLEKSRLLSDRFSAERPKGSFSTLEIQRTEQGDSAMYLCASSFYSTDTQYFGPGTRLTVL.

For this clonotype: A much larger clonotype is one base distant, so this may be a read error. CDR3 loop: CASSISPTTRETLYF. The CDR3 DNA reads TGTGCCAGTAGTATTTCCCCGACAACGAGGGAGACCCTGTACTTC. The rearrangement joins TRBV19 to TRBJ2-5; a weak D match, TRBD2 (5 bases). Germline V lookup: CDR1 LNHDA, CDR2 SQIVND (reference sequence). The CDR3 is 15 residues long.

This clonotype appeared a few times. The chain links TRBV7-9 to TRBJ2-2; 8 positions agree with TRBD1. Trimming cost V 5 bases and J 3 bases; bases outside gene matches: 5. The CDR3 runs to 15 residues. Per germline, CDR1 SEHNR and CDR2 FQNEAQ (reference sequence). The CDR3 DNA sequence: TGTGCCAGCAGCGCAGGGGGCTGGTACACCGGGGAGCTGTTTTTT. Translation: CASSAGGWYTGELFF.